A single sample is the source of the 13 T cell receptor beta chains below, sequenced in a study of cytomegalovirus exposure and HLA in healthy donors. Amplification used 60 Vbeta primers and 13 Jbeta primers. Assay used: immunoSEQ multiplex PCR; TCRdb lists only in-frame clones, some missing. The table records about 140,000 clones, around 80% of them present only once. The specimen was PBMCs. The receptors were gathered from a man between 18 and 29 years old in good health and CMV-seropositive.

This chain connects TRBV28 to TRBJ1-4; D possibly corresponds to TRBD1 (5 bases). Per the germline V gene, CDR1 is MDHEN and CDR2 is SYDVKM. The V end was cut by 2 bases, the J end by 8 bases, with 15 bases between. The CDR3 has 15 residues. The CDR3 spells CASSLGIAGSEKLFF. The DNA of the CDR3 is TGTGCCAGCAGTTTAGGGATTGCAGGGTCGGAAAAACTGTTTTTT.

This chain uses TRBV10-2 with TRBJ1-2, with 8 bases matching TRBD1. The germline V gene encodes CDR1 WSHSY and CDR2 SAAADI. The CDR3 length is 12 residues. Losses at the gene ends were 6 bases for V and 3 bases for J; bases not matched to a gene: 0. The CDR3 DNA follows: TGCGCCAGCAGGGGACAGGACTATGGCTACACCTTC. The encoded protein is CASRGQDYGYTF.

CDR3 nucleotides: TGTGCCAGCAGCTTCCTAATATCGGACAGGGAAGCTTTCTTT. Protein sequence: CASSFLISDREAFF. The chain employs TRBV7-9 and TRBJ1-1, with TRBD1 identical over 7 bases. Trimming took 3 bases from V and 8 from J; bases not matched to a gene: 9. The germline V gene has CDR1 SEHNR and CDR2 FQNEAQ (reference sequence). This CDR3 contains 14 residues.

The chain has TRBV13 and TRBJ1-1; D is ambiguous. CDR3 size: 11 residues. Germline CDR1 PRHDT, CDR2 FYEKMQ (reference sequence). The V gene lost 5 bases and the J gene lost 7 bases, with 8 bases spanning the gap. CDR3 in DNA: TGTGCCAGCAGCCAGGCTGGTGAAGCTTTCTTT. Residues: CASSQAGEAFF.

The rearrangement links TRBV19 to TRBJ2-3; D perhaps matches TRBD2 (6 bases). Trimming left V 3 bases short and J 8 bases short, with 15 bases between. CDR3 length: 14 residues. CDR1 is LNHDA and CDR2 is SQIVND in the germline V gene (reference sequence). CDR3 sequence: CASSIGGIGVTQYF. The CDR3 DNA reads as TGTGCCAGTAGTATCGGAGGGATAGGGGTTACGCAGTATTTT.

The chain is built from TRBV5-1 and TRBJ2-7; no clear D gene. The CDR3 has 15 residues. The V end lost 0 bases, the J end lost 0 bases, and 10 bases lay between the germline ends. CDR1 is SGHRS and CDR2 is YFSETQ in the germline V gene. The CDR3 reads CASSLEAGSSYEQYF. The CDR3 DNA reads TGCGCCAGCAGCTTGGAGGCAGGAAGCTCCTACGAGCAGTACTTC.

The chain has TRBV5-4 and TRBJ2-3, with a tentative D call TRBD2 (6 bases). Trimming shortened V by 0 bases and J by 0 bases, and 11 bases separated the two germline ends. The CDR3 loop spans 16 amino acids. CDR1 is SGHNT and CDR2 is YYREEE in the germline V gene (reference sequence). CDR3 in amino acids: CASSLGGRLSTDTQYF. CDR3 in DNA: TGTGCCAGCAGCTTGGGTGGGAGGCTGAGCACAGATACGCAGTATTTT.

The rearrangement joins TRBV9 to TRBJ2-7, with 11 bases identical to TRBD2. The length of the CDR3 is 15 residues. V trimming: 4 bases; J trimming: 4 bases; junction bases outside the gene matches: 7. The germline V gene encodes CDR1 SGDLS and CDR2 YYNGEE. The chain's CDR3 is CASSNTGTSGYEQYF. CDR3 sequence (DNA): TGTGCCAGCAGCAACACCGGGACTAGCGGTTACGAGCAGTACTTC.

This clone appeared a few times. The chain has TRBV27 and TRBJ1-1; D unresolved. V dropped 3 bases and J dropped 2 bases, with 13 bases sitting between them. The CDR3 consists of 15 residues. Germline V gene sequence: CDR1 MNHEY, CDR2 SMNVEV (reference sequence). The CDR3 reads CASSFKGRGNTEAFF. The DNA of the CDR3 is TGTGCCAGCAGTTTTAAAGGCAGAGGAAACACTGAAGCTTTCTTT.

The rearrangement uses TRBV6-5 and TRBJ2-7; 8 bases agree with TRBD2. Unmatched junction bases numbered 8, after V lost 6 bases and J lost 4 bases. The CDR3 loop spans 14 amino acids. The germline gives CDR1 MNHEY, CDR2 SVGAGI. The CDR3 DNA follows: TGTGCCAGCAGCTTAGCGGGACGTTCTTACGAGCAGTACTTC. Translated: CASSLAGRSYEQYF.

This clone was observed once. Its ends do not fully match the called genes, so a read error is possible. This chain connects TRBV7-7 to TRBJ2-7; the D gene is possibly TRBD1 (6 bases). The CDR3 loop spans 13 amino acids. Germline V gives CDR1 SSHAT, CDR2 FNYEAQ (reference sequence). The CDR3, as DNA: TGTGCTAGCAGCAAGGGACAATCCTACGAGCAGTACTTC. It specifies CASSKGQSYEQYF.

The rearrangement links TRBV5-4 to TRBJ2-7; 9 nucleotides match TRBD1. Germline CDR1 reads SGHNT; CDR2 reads YYREEE (reference sequence). V shed 5 bases, J shed 0 bases, and the junction held 12 bases outside the gene matches. The CDR3 runs to 17 residues. For the CDR3, the DNA is TGTGCCAGCAGGACTGGGACAGGGAAGGGGGCCTCCTACGAGCAGTACTTC. Its translation: CASRTGTGKGASYEQYF.

The sample holds a few counts of this clone. CDR3 sequence (DNA): TGTGCCAGCAGTGGATCTCGGGTCTTCCCCAACTATGGCTACACCTTC. Encoded protein: CASSGSRVFPNYGYTF. The chain is built from TRBV6-1 and TRBJ1-2, with D unclear. Trimming shortened V by 4 bases and J by 2 bases, and 17 bases separated the two germline ends. The CDR3 spans 16 residues. Germline CDR1 reads MNHNS; CDR2 reads SASEGT.